This T cell receptor beta chain was captured in a study of T cell changes during pregnancy in multiple sclerosis. Libraries were prepared by immunoSEQ multiplex PCR; TCRdb keeps only in-frame clonotypes and omits some of them. The sample shows more than 45,000 clones, over 80% of them seen only once. V lost 3 bases and J 4 bases, leaving 13 bases between the germline ends. This CDR3 region has 15 residues. Germline CDR1 MDHEN, CDR2 SYDVKM. The specimen comprised CD4+ T cells from peripheral blood mononuclear cells, sampled in the second trimester of pregnancy. The chain uses TRBV28 and TRBJ2-1; D might be TRBD1 (5 bases). This TCR was sampled from a female donor in good health, enrolled as a control in a pregnancy study. In DNA form, the CDR3 reads TGTGCCAGCAGTTTGGGGCGGCCGACTTACAATGAGCAGTTCTTC. Translated, it gives CASSLGRPTYNEQFF.